Here is one TCR beta chain with its context. Its antigen is not known. This CDR3 spans 14 amino acids. Per germline, CDR1 SGDLS and CDR2 YYNGEE. The germline V and J ends were trimmed by 0 bases and 1 base, with 5 bases remaining between them. These data come from a study of CD8 T cells in ankylosing spondylitis. Overall study findings and caveats: Disease-associated clonotypes exhibited CD8+ identity and were relatively infrequent in peripheral blood.

TCRdb re-derived calls from the 5' RACE reads in MiXCR, one entry per CDR3 protein. The data contain under 150,000 distinct CDR3 sequences, roughly 8.8% of them singletons. Source material: synovial fluid, either unsorted or a sorted T cell fraction (not recorded which). The chain recombines TRBV9 with TRBJ1-3; D unclear. The sequence came from a male donor with ankylosing spondylitis. CDR3 DNA sequence: TGTGCCAGCAGCGTAGGATGGTCTGGAAACACCATATATTTT. This sequence encodes CASSVGWSGNTIYF.